The rows below give T cell receptor beta chains drawn from one sample of a study of T cell responses to AZD1222 COVID-19 vaccine. The method was immunoSEQ multiplex PCR; TCRdb's version includes in-frame clones alone and lacks a portion of them. Altogether more than 110,000 clones are present, around nine tenths being singletons, with the ten largest covering 3.5% to 4.5%. The starting material was peripheral blood, obtained on day 0 of AZD1222 vaccination. Every receptor here comes from an adult in good health. Both conserved end residues are part of each CDR3. D genes are given only for firm matches.

CDR3 protein	D gene	V gene	J gene
CASSLAGQGWDYGYTF	TRBD1	TRBV11-2	TRBJ1-2
CASSIRQNQPQHF	NA	TRBV19	TRBJ1-5
CASKRGGVGYTF	NA	TRBV12-3/TRBV12-4	TRBJ1-2
CASSLLAGRADTQYF	TRBD2	TRBV27	TRBJ2-3
CASSENPGYEQYF	NA	TRBV10-1	TRBJ2-7
CASSIGLTSEAFF	NA	TRBV19	TRBJ1-1
CATVDSRSSYEQYF	NA	TRBV10-3	TRBJ2-7
CASSLDGDGFYRTQYF	NA	TRBV7-8	TRBJ2-5
CASSLSPNTGELFF	NA	TRBV5-6	TRBJ2-2
CASSPGQSFYGYTF	TRBD1	TRBV5-8	TRBJ1-2
CASSEAGGEEYF	NA	TRBV6-1	TRBJ2-7
CASSLTGSGDTQYF	NA	TRBV11-3	TRBJ2-3
CASSFNLAGGQADTQYF	TRBD2	TRBV7-8	TRBJ2-3
CASSQDGDRQYNEQFF	TRBD1	TRBV3-1/TRBV3-2	TRBJ2-1
CASSGGQKQYF	NA	TRBV10-1	TRBJ2-7
CASSETVSHEKLFF	NA	TRBV14	TRBJ1-4
CASSFYPGTYGYTF	NA	TRBV27	TRBJ1-2
CASSLLLAERYSYEQYF	TRBD2	TRBV7-2	TRBJ2-7
CASGGFVGQYF	NA	TRBV19	TRBJ2-3
CASSPLGRATDTQYF	NA	TRBV7-2	TRBJ2-3
CASSYGQFLSIEQFF	NA	TRBV6-2/TRBV6-3	TRBJ2-1
CASSGPGQPQHF	NA	TRBV6-5	TRBJ1-5
CASRDRGETHYEQYF	NA	TRBV6-4	TRBJ2-7
CASSSQGAHTDTQYF	TRBD1	TRBV6-5	TRBJ2-3
CASSPGIQTNQPQHF	NA	TRBV5-8	TRBJ1-5
CASSYSIWTDTQYF	NA	TRBV6-5	TRBJ2-3
CASSRSGDQPQHF	NA	TRBV6-6	TRBJ1-5
CASSLAADRGRATNEKLFF	TRBD1	TRBV5-6	TRBJ1-4
CASSLRADYEQYF	NA	TRBV27	TRBJ2-7
CASSQLPWKGHEKLFF	NA	TRBV3-1/TRBV3-2	TRBJ1-4
CASSDAGTVDQPQHF	TRBD1	TRBV2	TRBJ1-5
CASSLRTGDNQPQHF	TRBD1	TRBV5-1	TRBJ1-5
CASSLVSGVAAYNEQFF	TRBD2	TRBV11-3	TRBJ2-1
CASSYDRTNSPLHF	NA	TRBV7-3	TRBJ1-6
CASSLALIGQLDEQYF	NA	TRBV7-2	TRBJ2-7
CATSRAAASSYNSPLHF	NA	TRBV15	TRBJ1-6
CASSLALSGYGYTF	NA	TRBV5-1	TRBJ1-2
CASTPTVRNYSPLHF	NA	TRBV2	TRBJ1-6
CAWRGPTGPQHF	NA	TRBV30	TRBJ1-5
CASSRSDRASNEKLFF	TRBD1	TRBV18	TRBJ1-4
CASSISHGQLGTEAFF	NA	TRBV19	TRBJ1-1
CASRGLRPIYEQYF	NA	TRBV6-5	TRBJ2-7
CASSLVPSYNEQFF	NA	TRBV5-1	TRBJ2-1
CASSQPGQVSYEQYF	TRBD1	TRBV3-1/TRBV3-2	TRBJ2-7
CASRRTGDGTEAFF	TRBD1	TRBV19	TRBJ1-1
CASSLILGTANEKLFF	TRBD1	TRBV5-1	TRBJ1-4
CASSPDRNTGELFF	NA	TRBV27	TRBJ2-2
CASSPGALYGYTF	NA	TRBV5-1	TRBJ1-2
CASSFGGVGTEAFF	NA	TRBV5-4	TRBJ1-1